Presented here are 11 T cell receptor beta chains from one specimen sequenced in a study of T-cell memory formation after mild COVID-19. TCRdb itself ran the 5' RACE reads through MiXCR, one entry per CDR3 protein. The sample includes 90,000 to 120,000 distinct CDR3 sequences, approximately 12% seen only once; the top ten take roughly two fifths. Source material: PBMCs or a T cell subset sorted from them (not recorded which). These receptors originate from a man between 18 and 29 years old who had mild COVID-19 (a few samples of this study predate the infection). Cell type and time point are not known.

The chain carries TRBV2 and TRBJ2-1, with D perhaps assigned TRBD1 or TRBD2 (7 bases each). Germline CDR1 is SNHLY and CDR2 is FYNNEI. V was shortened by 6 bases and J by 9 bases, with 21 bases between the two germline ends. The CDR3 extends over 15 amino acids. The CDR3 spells CASRAGGAARGEQFF. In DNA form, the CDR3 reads TGTGCCAGCAGAGCAGGGGGGGCGGCCCGGGGTGAGCAGTTCTTC. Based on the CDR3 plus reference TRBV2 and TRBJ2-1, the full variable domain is EPEVTQTPSHQVTQMGQEVILRCVPISNHLYFYWYRQILGQKVEFLVSFYNNEISEKSEIFDDQFSVERPDGSNFTLKIRSTKLEDSAMYFCASRAGGAARGEQFFGPGTRLTVL.

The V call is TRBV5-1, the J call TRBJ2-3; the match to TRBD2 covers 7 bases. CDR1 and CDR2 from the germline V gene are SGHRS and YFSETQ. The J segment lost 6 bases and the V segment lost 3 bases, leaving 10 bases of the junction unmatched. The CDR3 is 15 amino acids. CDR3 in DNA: TGCGCCAGCAGCTCCACGACAATGGGGGGGGATACGCAGTATTTT. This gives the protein CASSSTTMGGDTQYF.

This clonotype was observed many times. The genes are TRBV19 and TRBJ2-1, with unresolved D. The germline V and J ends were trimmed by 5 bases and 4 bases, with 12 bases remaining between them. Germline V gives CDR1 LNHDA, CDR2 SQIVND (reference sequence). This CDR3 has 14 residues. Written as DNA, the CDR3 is TGTGCCAGTAGTGCCGGGTACGGGTACAATGAGCAGTTCTTC. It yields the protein CASSAGYGYNEQFF.

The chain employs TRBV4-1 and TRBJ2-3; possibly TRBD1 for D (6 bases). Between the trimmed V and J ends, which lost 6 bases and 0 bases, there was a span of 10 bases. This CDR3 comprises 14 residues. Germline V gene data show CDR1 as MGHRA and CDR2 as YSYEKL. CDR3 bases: TGCGCCAGCAGACCACAGGGAAGCACAGATACGCAGTATTTT. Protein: CASRPQGSTDTQYF.

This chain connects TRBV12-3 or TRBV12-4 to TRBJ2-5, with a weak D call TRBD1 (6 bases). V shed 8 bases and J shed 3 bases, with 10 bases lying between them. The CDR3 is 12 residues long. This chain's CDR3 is CASGQSKETQYF. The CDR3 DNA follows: TGTGCCAGCGGACAGTCAAAAGAGACCCAGTACTTC.

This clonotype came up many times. This chain's CDR3 is CASSQVVVASSDGANVLTF. In DNA, the CDR3 is TGTGCCAGCAGCCAAGTTGTGGTAGCCTCCTCGGATGGGGCCAACGTCCTGACTTTC. The V and J genes are TRBV4-2 and TRBJ2-6, with D unclear. Trimming removed 1 base at V and 3 bases at J, with 19 bases between. This CDR3 is 19 amino acids long. Germline V lookup: CDR1 LGHNA, CDR2 YNFKEQ.

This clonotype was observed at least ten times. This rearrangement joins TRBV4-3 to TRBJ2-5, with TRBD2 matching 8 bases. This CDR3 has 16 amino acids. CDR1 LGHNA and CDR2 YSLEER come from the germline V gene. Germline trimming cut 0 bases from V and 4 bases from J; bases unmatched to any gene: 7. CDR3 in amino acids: CASSQDRGGGVETQYF. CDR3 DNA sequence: TGCGCCAGCAGCCAAGATCGGGGGGGCGGTGTAGAGACCCAGTACTTC.

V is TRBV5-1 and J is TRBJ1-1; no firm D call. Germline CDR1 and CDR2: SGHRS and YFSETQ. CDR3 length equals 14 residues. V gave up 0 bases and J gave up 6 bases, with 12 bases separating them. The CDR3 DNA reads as TGCGCCAGCAGCTTGGGGCAGCCGCGGGCTGAAGCTTTCTTT. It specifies CASSLGQPRAEAFF.

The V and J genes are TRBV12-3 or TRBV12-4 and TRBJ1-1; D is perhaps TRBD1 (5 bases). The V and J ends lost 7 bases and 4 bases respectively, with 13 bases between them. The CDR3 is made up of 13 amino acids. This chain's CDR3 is CASNEGTVTEAFF. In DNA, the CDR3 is TGTGCCAGCAACGAGGGGACGGTCACTGAAGCTTTCTTT.

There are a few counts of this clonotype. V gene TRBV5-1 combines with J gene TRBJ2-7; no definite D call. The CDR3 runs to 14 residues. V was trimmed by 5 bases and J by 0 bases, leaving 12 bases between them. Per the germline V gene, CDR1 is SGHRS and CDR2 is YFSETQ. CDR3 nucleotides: TGCGCCAGCAGTGAGTCCTCGAGCTCCTACGAGCAGTACTTC. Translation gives CASSESSSSYEQYF.

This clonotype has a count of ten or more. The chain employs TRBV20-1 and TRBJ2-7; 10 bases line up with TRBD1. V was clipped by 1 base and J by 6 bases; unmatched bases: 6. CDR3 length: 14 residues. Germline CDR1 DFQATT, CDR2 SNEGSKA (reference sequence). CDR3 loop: CSARVRDRGSEQYF. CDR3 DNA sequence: TGCAGTGCTAGAGTTCGGGACAGGGGTTCCGAGCAGTACTTC.